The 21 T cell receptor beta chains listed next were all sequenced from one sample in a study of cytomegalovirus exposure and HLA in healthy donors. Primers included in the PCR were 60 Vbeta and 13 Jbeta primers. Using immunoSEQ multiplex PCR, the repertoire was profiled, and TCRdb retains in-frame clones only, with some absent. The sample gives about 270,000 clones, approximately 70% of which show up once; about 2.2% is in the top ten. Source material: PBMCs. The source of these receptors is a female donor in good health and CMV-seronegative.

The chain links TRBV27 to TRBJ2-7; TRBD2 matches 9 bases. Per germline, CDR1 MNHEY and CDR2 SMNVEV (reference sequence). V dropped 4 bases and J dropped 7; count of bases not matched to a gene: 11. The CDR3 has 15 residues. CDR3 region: CASSSTAGGPGEQYF. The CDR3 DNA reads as TGTGCCAGCAGTTCCACCGCGGGAGGGCCAGGAGAGCAGTACTTC.

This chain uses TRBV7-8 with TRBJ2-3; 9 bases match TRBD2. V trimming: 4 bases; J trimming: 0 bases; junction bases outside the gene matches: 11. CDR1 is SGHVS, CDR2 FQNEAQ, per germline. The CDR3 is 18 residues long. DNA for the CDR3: TGTGCCAGCAGCTCAGTTAGCGGGAGTTCCTCTAGCACAGATACGCAGTATTTT. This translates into CASSSVSGSSSSTDTQYF.

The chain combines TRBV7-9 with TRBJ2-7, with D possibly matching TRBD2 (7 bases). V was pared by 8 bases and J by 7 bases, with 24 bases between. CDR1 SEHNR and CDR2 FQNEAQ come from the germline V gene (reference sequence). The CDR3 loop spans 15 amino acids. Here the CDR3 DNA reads TGTGCCAGCGTACAGATAGGGGGGGGGCTGGGAGAGCAGTACTTC. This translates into CASVQIGGGLGEQYF.

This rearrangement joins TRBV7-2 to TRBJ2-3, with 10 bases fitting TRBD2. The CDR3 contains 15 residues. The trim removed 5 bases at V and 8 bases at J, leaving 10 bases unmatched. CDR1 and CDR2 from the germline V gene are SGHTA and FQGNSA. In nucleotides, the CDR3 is TGTGCCAGCAGCACTAGCGGGAACCTCTTCTCTACGCAGTATTTT. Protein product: CASSTSGNLFSTQYF.

This CDR3 reads CASSLGQTTEAFF. In DNA, the CDR3 is TGTGCCAGCAGCTTAGGGCAGACCACTGAAGCTTTCTTT. V gene TRBV7-3 combines with J gene TRBJ1-1; D ambiguous. Between the trimmed V and J ends, which lost 2 bases and 4 bases, there was a span of 8 bases. The germline V gene encodes CDR1 SGHTA and CDR2 FQGTGA. The CDR3 is made up of 13 amino acids.

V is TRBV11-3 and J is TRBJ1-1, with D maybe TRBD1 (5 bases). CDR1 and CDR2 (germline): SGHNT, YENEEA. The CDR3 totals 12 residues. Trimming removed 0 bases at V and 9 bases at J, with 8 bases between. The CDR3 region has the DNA TGTGCCAGCAGCTTAGAGGCAGGGCAAGCTTTCTTT. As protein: CASSLEAGQAFF.

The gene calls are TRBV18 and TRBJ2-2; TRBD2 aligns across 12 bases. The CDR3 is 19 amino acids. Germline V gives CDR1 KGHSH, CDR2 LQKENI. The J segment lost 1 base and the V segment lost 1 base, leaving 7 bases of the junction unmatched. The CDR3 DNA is TGTGCCAGCTCACCACTGCAACTAGCGGGAGGTGTGAACACCGGGGAGCTGTTTTTT. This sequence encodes CASSPLQLAGGVNTGELFF.

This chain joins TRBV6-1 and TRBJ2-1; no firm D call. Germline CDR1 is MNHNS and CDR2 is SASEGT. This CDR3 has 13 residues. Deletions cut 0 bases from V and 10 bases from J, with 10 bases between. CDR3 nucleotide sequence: TGTGCCAGCAGTGAAGCTAGTCCCAGGGAGCAGTTCTTC. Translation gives CASSEASPREQFF.

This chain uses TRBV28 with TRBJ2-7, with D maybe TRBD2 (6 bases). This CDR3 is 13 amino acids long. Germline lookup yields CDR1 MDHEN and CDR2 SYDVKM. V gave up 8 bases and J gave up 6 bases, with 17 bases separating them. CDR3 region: CASEAGRPFEQYF. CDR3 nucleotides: TGTGCCAGCGAAGCGGGCCGTCCCTTCGAGCAGTACTTC. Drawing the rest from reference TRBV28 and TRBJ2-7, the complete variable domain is DVKVTQSSRYLVKRTGEKVFLECVQDMDHENMFWYRQDPGLGLRLIYFSYDVKMKEKGDIPEGYSVSREKKERFSLILESASTNQTSMYLCASEAGRPFEQYFGPGTRLTVT.

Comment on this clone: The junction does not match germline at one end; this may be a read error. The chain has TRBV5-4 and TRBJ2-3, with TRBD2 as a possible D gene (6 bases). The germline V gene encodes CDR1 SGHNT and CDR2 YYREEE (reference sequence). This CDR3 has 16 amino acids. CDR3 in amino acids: CASTLARDPSTDTQYF. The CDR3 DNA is TGTGCCAGCACCTTGGCGCGGGACCCAAGCACAGATACGCAGTATTTT.

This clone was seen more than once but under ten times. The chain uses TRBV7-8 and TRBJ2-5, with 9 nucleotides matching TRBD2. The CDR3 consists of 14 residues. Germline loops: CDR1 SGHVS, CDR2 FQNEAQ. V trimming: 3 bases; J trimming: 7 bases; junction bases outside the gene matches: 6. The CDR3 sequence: CASSFRTSEATQYF. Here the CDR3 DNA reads TGTGCCAGCAGCTTCCGGACTAGCGAGGCGACCCAGTACTTC. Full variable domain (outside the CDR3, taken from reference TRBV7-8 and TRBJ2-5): GAGVSQSPRYKVAKRGQDVALRCDPISGHVSLFWYQQALGQGPEFLTYFQNEAQLDKSGLPSDRFFAERPEGSVSTLKIQRTQQEDSAVYLCASSFRTSEATQYFGPGTRLLVL.

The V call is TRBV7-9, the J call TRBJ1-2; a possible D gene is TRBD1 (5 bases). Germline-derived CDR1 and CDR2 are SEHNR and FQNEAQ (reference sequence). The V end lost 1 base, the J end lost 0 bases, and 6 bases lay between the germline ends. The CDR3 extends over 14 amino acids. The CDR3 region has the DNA TGTGCCAGCAGCTTAGGGGGCGCTAACTATGGCTACACCTTC. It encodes CASSLGGANYGYTF.

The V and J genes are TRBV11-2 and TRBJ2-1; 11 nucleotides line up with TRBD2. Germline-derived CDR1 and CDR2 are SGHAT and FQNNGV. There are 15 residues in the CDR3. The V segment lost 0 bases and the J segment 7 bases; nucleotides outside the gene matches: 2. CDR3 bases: TGTGCCAGCAGCTTAGAACTAGCGGGAGTGAATGAGCAGTTCTTC. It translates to CASSLELAGVNEQFF.

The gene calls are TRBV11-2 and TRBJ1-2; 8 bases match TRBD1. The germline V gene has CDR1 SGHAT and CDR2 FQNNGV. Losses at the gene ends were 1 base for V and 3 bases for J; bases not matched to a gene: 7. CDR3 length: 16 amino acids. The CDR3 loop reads CASSLVAGGSDYGYTF. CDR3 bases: TGTGCCAGCAGCTTAGTGGCAGGGGGCTCTGACTATGGCTACACCTTC.

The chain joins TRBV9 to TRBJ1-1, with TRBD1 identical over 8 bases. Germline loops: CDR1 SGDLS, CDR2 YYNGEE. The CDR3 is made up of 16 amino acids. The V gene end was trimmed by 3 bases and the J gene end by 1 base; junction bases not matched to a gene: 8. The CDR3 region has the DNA TGTGCCAGCAGCGCCTCCGGACAGGGTTCGAACACTGAAGCTTTCTTT. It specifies CASSASGQGSNTEAFF. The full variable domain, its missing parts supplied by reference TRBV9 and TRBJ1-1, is DSGVTQTPKHLITATGQRVTLRCSPRSGDLSVYWYQQSLDQGLQFLIQYYNGEERAKGNILERFSAQQFPDLHSELNLSSLELGDSALYFCASSASGQGSNTEAFFGQGTRLTVV.

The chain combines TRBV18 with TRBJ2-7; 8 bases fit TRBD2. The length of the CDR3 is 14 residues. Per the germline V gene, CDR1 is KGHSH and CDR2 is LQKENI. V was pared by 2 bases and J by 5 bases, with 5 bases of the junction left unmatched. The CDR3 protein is CASSPASGSDEQYF. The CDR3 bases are TGTGCCAGCTCACCAGCCAGCGGGAGTGACGAGCAGTACTTC.

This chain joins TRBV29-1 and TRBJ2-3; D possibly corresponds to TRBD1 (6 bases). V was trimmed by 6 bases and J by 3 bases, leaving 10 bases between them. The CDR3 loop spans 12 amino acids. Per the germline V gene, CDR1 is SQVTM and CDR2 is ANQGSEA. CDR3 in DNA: TGCAGCGTACCAGGGGCGACAGATACGCAGTATTTT. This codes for CSVPGATDTQYF.

DNA for the CDR3: TGTGCCAGCAGTGAAGAGGGAGAGTGGGGTATGGTCAGGCCCCAGCATTTT. As protein: CASSEEGEWGMVRPQHF. The V and J genes are TRBV6-1 and TRBJ1-5; D unresolved. The CDR3 covers 17 residues. Per germline, CDR1 MNHNS and CDR2 SASEGT. V lost 1 base to trimming and J lost 9 bases, with 22 bases between them.

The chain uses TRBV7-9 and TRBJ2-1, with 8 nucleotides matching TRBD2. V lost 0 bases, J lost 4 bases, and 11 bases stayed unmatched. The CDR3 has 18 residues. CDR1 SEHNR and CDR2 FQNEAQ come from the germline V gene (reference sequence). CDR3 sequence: CASSLAPGGGRKYNEQFF. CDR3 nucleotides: TGTGCCAGCAGCTTAGCTCCAGGAGGCGGGAGGAAATACAATGAGCAGTTCTTC.

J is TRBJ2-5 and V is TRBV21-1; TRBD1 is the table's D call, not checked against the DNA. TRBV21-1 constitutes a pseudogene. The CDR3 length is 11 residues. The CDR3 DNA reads TGTGCCACCAGCAGATTTCTCCAGCAGTACTTC. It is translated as CATSRFLQQYF.

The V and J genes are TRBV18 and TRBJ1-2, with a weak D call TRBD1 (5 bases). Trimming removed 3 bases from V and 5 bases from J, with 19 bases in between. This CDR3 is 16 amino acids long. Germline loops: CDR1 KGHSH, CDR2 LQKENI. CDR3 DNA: TGTGCCAGCTCACCCCTCTCTGGAGGGGAGCCTTATGGCTACACCTTC. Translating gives CASSPLSGGEPYGYTF.